A selection of T cell receptor beta chains follows, all from one sample in a study of sequential checkpoint blockade in melanoma. The assay was immunoSEQ multiplex PCR, and TCRdb's table has in-frame clones only and misses some. Found here are some 40,000 clones, 32% of them singletons; the top ten hold approximately 1.5%. The sequencing used tumor tissue (inferred from file names), collected from a patient given nivolumab and ipilimumab in sequence. These receptors originate from a human donor with melanoma. Each CDR3 is given with its conserved first and last residue. A D gene is named only where the DNA matches it firmly. A row's size may be missing; if present it is once, few, many or a size class.

clone size: NA; J gene: TRBJ2-7; D gene: TRBD1; V gene: TRBV18; CDR3 DNA: TGTGCCAGCTCACCAACCGCACAGGGGGCGGCCCCATACGAGCAGTACTTC; CDR3 protein: CASSPTAQGAAPYEQYF
clone size: NA; J gene: TRBJ1-1; D gene: TRBD1; V gene: TRBV28; CDR3 DNA: TGTGCCAGCGGGTCCGGGACAGTATATACTGAAGCTTTCTTT; CDR3 protein: CASGSGTVYTEAFF
clone size: NA; J gene: TRBJ1-2; D gene: NA; V gene: TRBV5-1; CDR3 DNA: TGCGCCAGCAGCTTGGTTCAAGGGACTAACTATGGCTACACCTTC; CDR3 protein: CASSLVQGTNYGYTF
clone size: many; J gene: TRBJ1-6; D gene: NA; V gene: TRBV11-1; CDR3 DNA: TGTGCCAGCAGCTTAGTGGGGGTTACGACCTATAATTCACCCCTCCACTTT; CDR3 protein: CASSLVGVTTYNSPLHF
clone size: few; J gene: TRBJ2-5; D gene: NA; V gene: TRBV11-3; CDR3 DNA: TGTGCCAGCAGCTTCTGGGGATCCCAGGAGACCCAGTACTTC; CDR3 protein: CASSFWGSQETQYF
clone size: NA; J gene: TRBJ1-2; D gene: NA; V gene: TRBV29-1; CDR3 DNA: TGCAGCGTCGTCGGGCCAGGGGATGGCTACACCTTC; CDR3 protein: CSVVGPGDGYTF
clone size: NA; J gene: TRBJ1-1; D gene: NA; V gene: TRBV19; CDR3 DNA: TGTGCCAGTAGTATGTACGGGGGCGCGAACACTGAAGCTTTCTTT; CDR3 protein: CASSMYGGANTEAFF
clone size: NA; J gene: TRBJ2-7; D gene: NA; V gene: TRBV27; CDR3 DNA: TGTGCCAGCACCCCGTTGGGGGCCAACTCCTACGAGCAGTACTTC; CDR3 protein: CASTPLGANSYEQYF
clone size: NA; J gene: TRBJ2-7; D gene: TRBD2; V gene: TRBV11-3; CDR3 DNA: TGTGCCAGCAGCCGTCGGGGACTAGCGGAGTACGAGCAGTACTTC; CDR3 protein: CASSRRGLAEYEQYF
clone size: once; J gene: TRBJ1-2; D gene: NA; V gene: TRBV29-1; CDR3 DNA: TGCAGCGCCAGGACAGTCAACTATGGCTACACCTTC; CDR3 protein: CSARTVNYGYTF
clone size: NA; J gene: TRBJ1-2; D gene: NA; V gene: TRBV28; CDR3 DNA: TGTGCCAGCAGTACTGGGGAGGGGCAGCGTGGCTACACCTTC; CDR3 protein: CASSTGEGQRGYTF
clone size: NA; J gene: TRBJ2-6; D gene: TRBD1; V gene: TRBV5-1; CDR3 DNA: TGCGCCAGCAGCTCGGGACAGGGTTCCGGGGCCAACGTCCTGACTTTC; CDR3 protein: CASSSGQGSGANVLTF
clone size: NA; J gene: TRBJ2-2; D gene: TRBD1; V gene: TRBV6-8; CDR3 DNA: TGTGCCAGCAGCCCTTACAGGGGGGCCGGGGAGCTGTTTTTT; CDR3 protein: CASSPYRGAGELFF
clone size: NA; J gene: TRBJ2-7; D gene: TRBD2; V gene: TRBV5-1; CDR3 DNA: TGCGCCAGCAGCTGGATAGCGGGGGGCCCGCGCTACGAGCAGTACTTC; CDR3 protein: CASSWIAGGPRYEQYF
clone size: NA; J gene: TRBJ1-5; D gene: NA; V gene: TRBV6-8; CDR3 DNA: TGTGCCAGCAGCCGAATATTGGGCCGGTATAGCAATCAGCCCCAGCATTTT; CDR3 protein: CASSRILGRYSNQPQHF